Listed below are T cell receptor beta chains from one sample, sequenced in a study of blood T cell repertoires in COVID-19. Assay: immunoSEQ multiplex PCR; the TCRdb copy retains only in-frame clones and omits some. The table includes under 500,000 clones, 80% to 90% detected once. Sample: PBMCs or T cells enriched from blood (not recorded which). These receptors were taken from a man in his thirties or forties who had recovered from COVID-19. CDR3s include the opening cysteine and the closing phenylalanine or tryptophan. A D gene is named only where the DNA matches it firmly. For some rows the clone size is stated as once, few or many, or as a class when expanded; others skip it.

DNA: TGTGCCAGCAGTTACGAGTATACGACTAATGAAAAACTGTTTTTT
CDR3: CASSYEYTTNEKLFF
J: TRBJ1-4
size: once
V: TRBV6-5
D: .

DNA: TGTGCCAGCAGCCTGGCCGGGACTAGCGACTCCTACGAGCAGTACTTC
CDR3: CASSLAGTSDSYEQYF
J: TRBJ2-7
size: .
V: TRBV3-1/TRBV3-2
D: TRBD2

DNA: TGTGCCAGCAGCCAAGGACAAAACTCCTACGAGCAGTACTTC
CDR3: CASSQGQNSYEQYF
J: TRBJ2-7
size: .
V: TRBV3-1/TRBV3-2
D: .

DNA: TGTGCCAGTAGTATTAAAGAAGGGGCTTTGGCTTTCTTT
CDR3: CASSIKEGALAFF
J: TRBJ1-1
size: .
V: TRBV19
D: .

DNA: TGTGCCACCAGTTCTCCAGGACAGGGTAACTATGGCTACACCTTC
CDR3: CATSSPGQGNYGYTF
J: TRBJ1-2
size: .
V: TRBV24-1
D: TRBD1

DNA: TGTGCCAGCAAAAGACAGGGGGACTATGGCTACACCTTC
CDR3: CASKRQGDYGYTF
J: TRBJ1-2
size: .
V: TRBV12-3/TRBV12-4
D: TRBD1

DNA: TGTGCCTGGAGTACAACAGGGAATTTAGCCCTCCACTTT
CDR3: CAWSTTGNLALHF
J: TRBJ1-6
size: .
V: TRBV30
D: .

DNA: TGCGCCAGCAACAACAGGGACACTGAAGCTTTCTTT
CDR3: CASNNRDTEAFF
J: TRBJ1-1
size: .
V: TRBV4-1
D: .

DNA: TGTGCCAGCAGAGTGGGGGCTACCTACGAGCAGTACTTC
CDR3: CASRVGATYEQYF
J: TRBJ2-7
size: .
V: TRBV7-9
D: .

DNA: TGTGCCAGCAGCCCACCCGGAGGCCAGCCCCAGCATTTT
CDR3: CASSPPGGQPQHF
J: TRBJ1-5
size: once
V: TRBV6-2/TRBV6-3
D: .

DNA: TGTGCCAGCAGCCCGCGGACTAGTAACTCCAATGAGCAGTTCTTC
CDR3: CASSPRTSNSNEQFF
J: TRBJ2-1
size: .
V: TRBV7-2
D: TRBD2

DNA: TGTGCCAGCAGTTTTCCGAGTCAGGGCATCGGGAAACTGTTTTTT
CDR3: CASSFPSQGIGKLFF
J: TRBJ1-4
size: .
V: TRBV28
D: .

DNA: TGTGCCAGTAGTGAACAGGGGGGCTACGAGCAGTACTTC
CDR3: CASSEQGGYEQYF
J: TRBJ2-7
size: .
V: TRBV19
D: TRBD1

DNA: TGTGCCAGCGACGCGAGGAGCTCCTACGAGCAGTACTTC
CDR3: CASDARSSYEQYF
J: TRBJ2-7
size: .
V: TRBV2
D: .

DNA: TGCGCCAGCAGCTTGCACGGGGGGCTCTCCTACAATGAGCAGTTCTTC
CDR3: CASSLHGGLSYNEQFF
J: TRBJ2-1
size: .
V: TRBV5-1
D: .

DNA: TGTGCCAGCAGCAGACTAGCGTACGAGCAGTACTTC
CDR3: CASSRLAYEQYF
J: TRBJ2-7
size: once
V: TRBV28
D: TRBD2

DNA: TGTGCCAGCAGCCAACGTAGCGGGAATTACAATGAGCAGTTCTTC
CDR3: CASSQRSGNYNEQFF
J: TRBJ2-1
size: .
V: TRBV3-1/TRBV3-2
D: TRBD2

DNA: TGTGCCAGCAGCGCCTACCGGGGTACATACGAGCAGTACTTC
CDR3: CASSAYRGTYEQYF
J: TRBJ2-7
size: .
V: TRBV7-2
D: .

DNA: TGTGCCAGCAGCTTATATTACACCGGGGAGCTGTTTTTT
CDR3: CASSLYYTGELFF
J: TRBJ2-2
size: .
V: TRBV7-9
D: .

DNA: TGCGCCAGCAGCACCGCGGGTGCCCTTCGGGAAGAGACCCAGTACTTC
CDR3: CASSTAGALREETQYF
J: TRBJ2-5
size: .
V: TRBV5-1
D: .

DNA: TGTGCCATCAGTGAGTCGAGGTTGGCGTCCTACGAGCAGTACTTC
CDR3: CAISESRLASYEQYF
J: TRBJ2-7
size: .
V: TRBV10-3
D: .

DNA: TGTGCCAGCAGCTTGACTAGGGAGCAGTTCTTC
CDR3: CASSLTREQFF
J: TRBJ2-1
size: .
V: TRBV7-3
D: .

DNA: TGTGCCAGCAGAGACCGGGACAAGAACACTGAAGCTTTCTTT
CDR3: CASRDRDKNTEAFF
J: TRBJ1-1
size: .
V: TRBV28
D: .

DNA: TGTGCCAGCAGGGCAGGGGGCGCAACTAACTATGGCTACACCTTC
CDR3: CASRAGGATNYGYTF
J: TRBJ1-2
size: .
V: TRBV6-5
D: TRBD1

DNA: TGCGCCAGCTTGGGGCTAGCGGGAGGACCAAGCACAGATACGCAGTATTTT
CDR3: CASLGLAGGPSTDTQYF
J: TRBJ2-3
size: .
V: TRBV10-2
D: TRBD2

DNA: TGTGCCAGCAGTTTATCAGGGCGGGAGTACTACGAGCAGTACTTC
CDR3: CASSLSGREYYEQYF
J: TRBJ2-7
size: .
V: TRBV28
D: TRBD2

DNA: TGTGCCAGCAGTCCTGGGTCTGGGACAGGGGCCTACGAGCAGTACTTC
CDR3: CASSPGSGTGAYEQYF
J: TRBJ2-7
size: .
V: TRBV5-6
D: TRBD1

DNA: TGTGCCTCTCCCCAACAGGGGGACGCCGGGGAGCTGTTTTTT
CDR3: CASPQQGDAGELFF
J: TRBJ2-2
size: once
V: TRBV30
D: TRBD1

DNA: TGTGCCAGCAGCGCCGACGGGTACAATGAGCAGTTCTTC
CDR3: CASSADGYNEQFF
J: TRBJ2-1
size: .
V: TRBV9
D: .

DNA: TGTGCCAGCAGCCTAGGACTAGCGGTACTTGAGCAGTTCTTC
CDR3: CASSLGLAVLEQFF
J: TRBJ2-1
size: .
V: TRBV13
D: TRBD2

DNA: TGTGCCAGCAGTTACTCTCGGCAGGCTGGGGCCAACGTCCTGACTTTC
CDR3: CASSYSRQAGANVLTF
J: TRBJ2-6
size: .
V: TRBV6-5
D: .

DNA: TGCAGCGTTGTAGTCCGTGGGCTTGGTAGTACTGAAGCTTTCTTT
CDR3: CSVVVRGLGSTEAFF
J: TRBJ1-1
size: .
V: TRBV29-1
D: .

DNA: TGTGCCAGCAGCTTGGGTAATCGGCAGGGTGGGGATTCCTACAATGAGCAGTTCTTC
CDR3: CASSLGNRQGGDSYNEQFF
J: TRBJ2-1
size: .
V: TRBV5-8
D: .

DNA: TGTGCCAGCAGTTTATTGACGGCGGCTCGGGACGAGCAGTACTTC
CDR3: CASSLLTAARDEQYF
J: TRBJ2-7
size: .
V: TRBV27
D: .

DNA: TGTGCCAGCAGCTTGGCCCCCGGGGGGGTTAACTATGGCTACACCTTC
CDR3: CASSLAPGGVNYGYTF
J: TRBJ1-2
size: .
V: TRBV5-4
D: .

DNA: TGTGCCAGCAACACAGGGGAAGTGTCACCCCTCCACTTT
CDR3: CASNTGEVSPLHF
J: TRBJ1-6
size: .
V: TRBV12-3/TRBV12-4
D: TRBD1

DNA: TGTGCCAGCAGCCTAGGAACAGGGTTATTCCGCGGCTACACCTTC
CDR3: CASSLGTGLFRGYTF
J: TRBJ1-2
size: few
V: TRBV5-5
D: .

DNA: TGTGCCAGCAGCCAAGAGGCGGGTTTCCGTGGCTACACCTTC
CDR3: CASSQEAGFRGYTF
J: TRBJ1-2
size: .
V: TRBV28
D: .

DNA: TGTGCCAGTACCCATGTGGGGGCGGGAGGGCCGGAGGGGACAGATACGCAGTATTTT
CDR3: CASTHVGAGGPEGTDTQYF
J: TRBJ2-3
size: once
V: TRBV19
D: TRBD2

DNA: TGTGCCAGCAGTTTAAACGGCTACGAGCAGTACTTC
CDR3: CASSLNGYEQYF
J: TRBJ2-7
size: .
V: TRBV28
D: .

DNA: TGTGCCAGCAATGGCAGGGGAAGTGAAAAACTGTTTTTT
CDR3: CASNGRGSEKLFF
J: TRBJ1-4
size: few
V: TRBV2
D: .

DNA: TGTGCCAGCAGCCAAGCTTCCAGCGGTGGCAATCAGCCCCAGCATTTT
CDR3: CASSQASSGGNQPQHF
J: TRBJ1-5
size: .
V: TRBV3-1/TRBV3-2
D: .

DNA: TGTGCCAGCAGCCGGGGGGATACGCAGTATTTT
CDR3: CASSRGDTQYF
J: TRBJ2-3
size: .
V: TRBV7-2
D: .

DNA: TGCGCCAGCAGCTTGGGACAGAGCTCTGGAAACACCATATATTTT
CDR3: CASSLGQSSGNTIYF
J: TRBJ1-3
size: .
V: TRBV5-1
D: .

DNA: TGTGCCAGCAGTTACAGACAGGGCCGAACCGGGGAGCTGTTTTTT
CDR3: CASSYRQGRTGELFF
J: TRBJ2-2
size: once
V: TRBV6-5
D: TRBD1

DNA: TGTGCCAGCAGCCCCTTCCAAGAGACCCAGTACTTC
CDR3: CASSPFQETQYF
J: TRBJ2-5
size: .
V: TRBV11-2
D: .